The 10 T cell receptor beta chains given below trace back to one sample, sequenced in a study of T cell repertoires in cytomegalovirus infection. In TCRdb, the reads were re-called with MiXCR into one record per CDR3 protein. The sample lists some 700,000 distinct CDR3 sequences, roughly 36% occurring once. These TCRs are of unknown antigen specificity. This material consisted of cultured PBMCs, taken from culture after CMV antigen stimulation. These receptors originate from a human donor in good health (CMV status not recorded). Some clones in this sample may be carry-over from other donors' samples.

The chain has TRBV19 and TRBJ1-2; 9 nucleotides agree with TRBD1. The V and J ends lost 3 bases and 4 bases, in that order; junction bases with no gene match: 9. Germline V gene sequence: CDR1 LNHDA, CDR2 SQIVND (reference sequence). CDR3 length: 16 residues. The CDR3: CASSISGTGLGYGYTF. In DNA, the CDR3 is TGTGCCAGTAGTATCTCCGGGACAGGGCTGGGCTATGGCTACACCTTC.

The J gene is TRBJ2-5, the V gene TRBV12-3 or TRBV12-4; D is undetermined. The CDR3 runs 13 residues. V was pared by 5 bases and J by 4 bases, with 11 bases between. This CDR3 reads CASSAPWGETQYF. The CDR3 nucleotides are TGTGCCAGCAGTGCTCCCTGGGGAGAGACCCAGTACTTC.

The chain recombines TRBV4-1 with TRBJ1-4; no reliable D call. V lost 3 bases and J 5 bases, leaving 13 bases between the germline ends. Germline assignment: CDR1 MGHRA and CDR2 YSYEKL. The CDR3 length is 15 residues. CDR3 nucleotides: TGCGCCAGCAGCCAGGCTTCGGGAGGGAATGAAAAACTGTTTTTT. This encodes CASSQASGGNEKLFF.

The rearrangement links TRBV2 to TRBJ1-5; the D is unclear. The V end lost 10 bases, the J end lost 0 bases, and 13 bases lay between the germline ends. The germline gives CDR1 SNHLY, CDR2 FYNNEI. The CDR3 spans 14 residues. The DNA of the CDR3 is TGTGCCACCGCCAAGGGCACTAGCAATCAGCCCCAGCATTTT. Translated, it gives CATAKGTSNQPQHF.

The table lists this clonotype with a few counts. V usage is TRBV2 and J usage is TRBJ2-2; TRBD2 aligns across 9 bases. J lost 4 bases, V lost 6 bases, and 3 bases had no gene match. Germline V gives CDR1 SNHLY, CDR2 FYNNEI. This CDR3 is built from 14 residues. DNA of the CDR3: TGTGCCAGCAGCGGACTAGCGAGCACCGGGGAGCTGTTTTTT. Its protein is CASSGLASTGELFF.

This chain connects TRBV28 to TRBJ1-3, with TRBD1 identical over 7 bases. In germline, CDR1 is MDHEN, CDR2 SYDVKM. The CDR3 length is 14 residues. Trimming at V came to 10 bases and at J to 0 bases, leaving 6 bases not matched to a gene. The DNA for the CDR3 is TGTGCCACAGGGGGAGGCCGCTCTGGAAACACCATATATTTT. Encoded protein: CATGGGRSGNTIYF.

The chain links TRBV12-3 or TRBV12-4 to TRBJ2-1; D is ambiguous. V was shortened by 7 bases and J by 8 bases, with 15 bases between the two germline ends. The CDR3 sequence is 13 residues long. DNA for the CDR3: TGTGCCAGCATCGCGACTCTTGACCATGAGCAGTTCTTC. Protein product: CASIATLDHEQFF.

V usage is TRBV9 and J usage is TRBJ2-1; D may be TRBD1 (5 bases). Germline CDR1 is SGDLS and CDR2 is YYNGEE. Trimming left V 0 bases short and J 6 bases short, with 13 bases between. The CDR3 length is 15 residues. In DNA form, the CDR3 reads TGTGCCAGCAGCGTAGACCCGGGCAGGGCCAATGAGCAGTTCTTC. Translating gives CASSVDPGRANEQFF.

This rearrangement joins TRBV6-1 to TRBJ2-3, with 9 bases matching TRBD2. This CDR3 comprises 16 residues. Germline V gives CDR1 MNHNS, CDR2 SASEGT. The ends lost 6 bases at V and 6 bases at J; junction bases unmatched: 13. CDR3 nucleotide sequence: TGTGCCAGCAGCCCCAGGGGCGGGGGGGCGGTGGATACGCAGTATTTT. Translation: CASSPRGGGAVDTQYF.

This clonotype occurred a few times. The chain uses TRBV15 and TRBJ2-4, with D possibly being TRBD1 or TRBD2 (5 bases each). This CDR3 region has 17 residues. V was trimmed by 2 bases and J by 6 bases, leaving 20 bases between them. The germline V gene has CDR1 LNHNV and CDR2 YYDKDF (reference sequence). The CDR3 bases are TGTGCCACCAGCAGATCAAGGAGGCAGGGCGGATTAAACATTCAGTACTTC. This translates into CATSRSRRQGGLNIQYF. Complete variable domain (other parts from reference TRBV15 and TRBJ2-4): DAMVIQNPRYQVTQFGKPVTLSCSQTLNHNVMYWYQQKSSQAPKLLFHYYDKDFNNEADTPDNFQSRRPNTSFCFLDIRSPGLGDTAMYLCATSRSRRQGGLNIQYFGAGTRLSVL.